A selection of T cell receptor beta chains follows, all from one sample in a study of T cell changes during pregnancy in multiple sclerosis. Method: immunoSEQ multiplex PCR; TCRdb's copy keeps in-frame clones and lacks some. The sample yields about 69,000 clones, around 90% seen once. The sequences come from CD4+ T cells from peripheral blood mononuclear cells, collected in the third trimester of pregnancy. The receptors were gathered from a female donor in good health, enrolled as a control in a pregnancy study. CDR3s include the opening cysteine and the closing phenylalanine or tryptophan. The D gene is left open where the match is weak. Only part of the rows carry a size: once, few, many, or a class if the clone is expanded.

CDR3 DNA,CDR3 protein,clone size,J gene,D gene,V gene
TGCGCCAGCAGCCTCGACAGGTTCTCTGGAAACACCATATATTTT,CASSLDRFSGNTIYF,.,TRBJ1-3,.,TRBV4-3
TGTGCCAGCAGCGTAGTAGCTGTGGGTGGCGAGCAGTACTTC,CASSVVAVGGEQYF,.,TRBJ2-7,.,TRBV9
TGTGCCAGCAGCTTTGCAGCGGGGGGGCCTTCAGATACGCAGTATTTT,CASSFAAGGPSDTQYF,.,TRBJ2-3,TRBD2,TRBV7-8
TGCGCCAGCAGCATCAGGGGGTACGAGCAGTACTTC,CASSIRGYEQYF,.,TRBJ2-7,TRBD1,TRBV5-1
TGTGCCAGCAGCTCTCTCAGGGGCATCACCCCAGCTTTCTTT,CASSSLRGITPAFF,.,TRBJ1-1,.,TRBV11-1
TGTGCCAGCAGCCTCCAGTTGGGGGCACTAGGAGAGACCCAGTACTTC,CASSLQLGALGETQYF,.,TRBJ2-5,.,TRBV5-4
TGTGCCAGTAGCGACAGGGGAAACACTGAAGCTTTCTTT,CASSDRGNTEAFF,.,TRBJ1-1,TRBD1,TRBV19
TGTGCCAGCTCACCACGAGGGCCAGACTCTGGAAACACCATATATTTT,CASSPRGPDSGNTIYF,once,TRBJ1-3,.,TRBV18
TGCGCCAGCACCCCATCGGCAACTAATGAAAAACTGTTTTTT,CASTPSATNEKLFF,.,TRBJ1-4,.,TRBV4-3
TGTGCCAGCAGTGCCCGGACAGTTTACAATGAGCAGTTCTTC,CASSARTVYNEQFF,.,TRBJ2-1,.,TRBV2
TGTGCCAGCAGTGTGGCGACAGGCATTAATGAAAAACTGTTTTTT,CASSVATGINEKLFF,.,TRBJ1-4,.,TRBV2
TGTGCCAGCGAGACTACAGGGAGCTCTGGAAACACCATATATTTT,CASETTGSSGNTIYF,.,TRBJ1-3,.,TRBV19
TGTGCCAGCAGTGACTACAGGGGGCCTCACTATGGCTACACCTTC,CASSDYRGPHYGYTF,.,TRBJ1-2,TRBD1,TRBV6-5
TGTGCCAGCAGCGTAGGACAGGGGCCCGGGTACGAGCAGTACTTC,CASSVGQGPGYEQYF,.,TRBJ2-7,TRBD1,TRBV9
TGTGCCAGCAGTGTGGGACAGAACTATGGCTACACCTTC,CASSVGQNYGYTF,.,TRBJ1-2,TRBD1,TRBV28
TGTGCCAGCAGTGAAGCGAGGAACTTGGGCTACACCTTC,CASSEARNLGYTF,.,TRBJ1-2,.,TRBV2
TGTGCCAGCAGCTTAGGGACAGGGGACACAGATACGCAGTATTTT,CASSLGTGDTDTQYF,.,TRBJ2-3,TRBD1,TRBV5-6
TGTGCCTGGACTGCTAGCGGGGGGGTAGAGCAGTACTTC,CAWTASGGVEQYF,.,TRBJ2-7,TRBD2,TRBV30
TGCGCCAGCAGCTTGAACGGGGAAACTGAAGCTTTCTTT,CASSLNGETEAFF,.,TRBJ1-1,.,TRBV5-1
TGTGCCAGCAGTGACAGAGGATCGGATTTTGATGGCTACACCTTC,CASSDRGSDFDGYTF,.,TRBJ1-2,.,TRBV6-1
TGTGCCAGCAGCTTAGTAAGGGGGCGACCTGGAAACACCATATATTTT,CASSLVRGRPGNTIYF,.,TRBJ1-3,TRBD1,TRBV11-2
TGCGCCAGCAGCCAAGAGCTGAACGGGGGGGCCGCCTACGAGCAGTACTTC,CASSQELNGGAAYEQYF,once,TRBJ2-7,TRBD2,TRBV4-3